The 8 T cell receptor beta chains below were found in one sample sequenced in a study of blood T cell repertoires in COVID-19. The data were produced by immunoSEQ multiplex PCR, yet TCRdb's version contains in-frame clones alone and is incomplete. Here the sample spans more than 85,000 clones, over 65% being singletons. Input material: peripheral blood. Source of these receptors: a woman aged 80 or older with acute or convalescent COVID-19.

The chain employs TRBV2 and TRBJ1-1, with D tentatively TRBD1 (5 bases). In germline, CDR1 is SNHLY, CDR2 FYNNEI. The CDR3 covers 13 residues. V shed 8 bases and J shed 7 bases, with 17 bases lying between them. The CDR3 nucleotides are TGTGCCAGCGAGCAAGGGCCAGGGCGTGAAGCTTTCTTT. Amino acids: CASEQGPGREAFF.

This chain joins TRBV2 and TRBJ1-1; a possible D gene is TRBD1 (6 bases). V was cut by 6 bases and J by 1 base, with 15 bases left in between. The CDR3 covers 15 residues. Per the germline V gene, CDR1 is SNHLY and CDR2 is FYNNEI. The CDR3 region is CASRMGLGANTEAFF. For the CDR3, the DNA is TGTGCCAGCAGGATGGGGCTGGGGGCGAACACTGAAGCTTTCTTT.

This rearrangement joins TRBV27 to TRBJ1-3; D is possibly TRBD1 (5 bases). Germline V gene lookup returns CDR1 MNHEY and CDR2 SMNVEV (reference sequence). V was pared by 5 bases and J by 2 bases, with 16 bases between. The CDR3 has 16 amino acids. The CDR3 sequence: CASSPAGGRTGNTIYF. The CDR3 nucleotides are TGTGCCAGCAGTCCCGCCGGGGGGAGGACTGGAAACACCATATATTTT.

The J gene is TRBJ1-6, the V gene TRBV11-1; tentative D call: TRBD1 (5 bases). The CDR3 runs 16 residues. The germline gives CDR1 SGHAT, CDR2 FQDESV (reference sequence). Trimming removed 2 bases at V and 5 bases at J, with 13 bases between. The CDR3: CASSLLPGNNNSPLHF. The CDR3 DNA follows: TGTGCCAGCAGCTTATTGCCAGGGAATAATAATTCACCCCTCCACTTT.

This clone was found a few times. This rearrangement joins TRBV7-2 to TRBJ2-1; 14 positions agree with TRBD2. CDR3 length: 16 amino acids. Germline CDR1 reads SGHTA; CDR2 reads FQGNSA. Losses at the gene ends were 2 bases for V and 6 bases for J; bases not matched to a gene: 3. The CDR3 is CASSLLGLAGANEQFF. Here the CDR3 DNA reads TGTGCCAGCAGCTTATTGGGACTAGCGGGAGCCAATGAGCAGTTCTTC.

This chain connects TRBV3-1 (or the pseudogene TRBV3-2) to TRBJ1-1; D gene ambiguous. Germline assignment: CDR1 LGHDT and CDR2 YNNKEL (reference sequence). The ends were cut back, 3 bases at V and 10 bases at J, with 9 bases in the middle. The CDR3 contains 11 residues. CDR3 region: CASSHARGAFF. In DNA form, the CDR3 reads TGTGCCAGCAGCCATGCTAGAGGAGCTTTCTTT.

CDR3 nucleotide sequence: TGTGCCTGGAGTGTAGCGGGGGGGCAGCCCCAGCATTTT. Its protein product is CAWSVAGGQPQHF. The chain carries TRBV30 and TRBJ1-5; tentatively, D is TRBD1 (5 bases). Trimming shortened V by 0 bases and J by 7 bases, and 10 bases separated the two germline ends. This CDR3 contains 13 residues. In germline, CDR1 is GTSNPN, CDR2 SVGIG (reference sequence).

The table lists this clone with a count of one. J is TRBJ2-5 and V is TRBV11-2; the D is unclear. The CDR3 is made up of 13 amino acids. Trimming took off 5 bases at V and 2 bases at J, with 9 bases between the two ends. Germline V gives CDR1 SGHAT, CDR2 FQNNGV. CDR3 nucleotide sequence: TGTGCCAGCAGCCGCGCCCTTCAAGAGACCCAGTACTTC. Translation: CASSRALQETQYF.